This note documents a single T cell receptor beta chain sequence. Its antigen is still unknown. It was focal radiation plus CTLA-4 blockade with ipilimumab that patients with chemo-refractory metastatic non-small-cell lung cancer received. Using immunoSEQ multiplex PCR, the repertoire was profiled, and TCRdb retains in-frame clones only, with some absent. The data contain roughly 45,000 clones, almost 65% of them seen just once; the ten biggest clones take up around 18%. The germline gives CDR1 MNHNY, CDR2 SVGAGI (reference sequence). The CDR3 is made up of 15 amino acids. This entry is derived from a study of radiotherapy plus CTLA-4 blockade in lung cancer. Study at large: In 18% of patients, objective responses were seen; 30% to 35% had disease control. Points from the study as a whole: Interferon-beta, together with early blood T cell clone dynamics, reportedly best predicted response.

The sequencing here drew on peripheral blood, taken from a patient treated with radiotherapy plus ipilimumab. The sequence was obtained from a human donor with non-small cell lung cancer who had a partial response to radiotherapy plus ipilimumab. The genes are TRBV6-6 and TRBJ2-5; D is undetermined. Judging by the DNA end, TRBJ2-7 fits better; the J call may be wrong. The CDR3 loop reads CASSYSRLPHYEQYF. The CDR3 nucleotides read TGTGCCAGCAGTTACTCACGGCTCCCTCACTACGAGCAGTACTTC.